This T cell receptor beta chain was found in a study of cytomegalovirus exposure and HLA in healthy donors. The CDR3 runs 15 residues. Unmatched junction bases numbered 7, after V lost 1 base and J lost 7 bases. Looked up from germline, CDR1 is SEHNR and CDR2 is FQNEAQ (reference sequence). PCR used 60 Vbeta primers and 13 Jbeta primers. Assay: immunoSEQ multiplex PCR; the TCRdb copy retains only in-frame clones and omits some. The sample lists some 200,000 clones; 75% to 80% were seen once. The source is a man aged 18-30 years in good health and CMV-seronegative. This chain uses TRBV7-9 with TRBJ2-3; 8 bases map to TRBD1. Sequenced: PBMCs. This CDR3 reads CASSLGTGLPNTQYF. In nucleotides, the CDR3 is TGTGCCAGCAGCTTAGGGACAGGGCTTCCGAATACGCAGTATTTT.